The 25 T cell receptor beta chains given below trace back to one sample, sequenced in a study of early T cells in non-severe SARS-CoV-2 infection. TCRdb re-analysed the 5' RACE reads in MiXCR, keeping a single row per CDR3 protein. This table has 76,000 or so distinct CDR3 sequences, approximately 10% appearing once. The source material was whole blood. Source of these receptors: an adult who was a healthcare worker with PCR-confirmed SARS-CoV-2 infection or an uninfected control (not recorded which).

This clonotype was detected ten times or more. J is TRBJ1-1 and V is TRBV6-4; TRBD1 matches at 9 bases. Trimming at V came to 4 bases and at J to 12 bases, leaving 12 bases not matched to a gene. This CDR3 spans 14 amino acids. The germline gives CDR1 MRHNA, CDR2 SNTAGT. The CDR3 here is CASSASPGQGGSFF. DNA for the CDR3: TGTGCCAGCAGTGCCTCACCGGGACAGGGAGGATCTTTCTTT.

This clonotype was found a few times. J is TRBJ2-1 and V is TRBV12-3 or TRBV12-4; TRBD2 matches at 7 bases. V shed 3 bases and J 7 bases; nucleotides not matched to a gene: 15. This CDR3 is 17 amino acids long. This CDR3 reads CASSLGSLASGWNEQFF. In nucleotides, the CDR3 is TGTGCCAGCAGTTTGGGATCCCTGGCTAGCGGATGGAATGAGCAGTTCTTC.

This clonotype was seen only a few times. This rearrangement joins TRBV7-9 to TRBJ1-1; 8 nucleotides match TRBD1. This CDR3 is built from 16 residues. Trimming cost V 1 base and J 4 bases; bases outside gene matches: 8. The V gene's germline CDR1 is SEHNR and CDR2 FQNEAQ (reference sequence). The CDR3 nucleotides read TGTGCCAGCAGCTTAGGAACAGGGGGTCTTTTCACTGAAGCTTTCTTT. It codes for CASSLGTGGLFTEAFF.

The table lists this clonotype with many counts. The V and J genes are TRBV11-2 and TRBJ2-7; TRBD1 aligns across 7 bases. This CDR3 region has 14 residues. Losses at the gene ends were 3 bases for V and 5 bases for J; bases not matched to a gene: 7. Looked up from germline, CDR1 is SGHAT and CDR2 is FQNNGV. The CDR3 here is CASSFGNRGNEQYF. As DNA, the CDR3 is TGTGCCAGCAGCTTTGGGAACAGGGGCAACGAGCAGTACTTC. The complete variable domain, with remaining parts taken from reference TRBV11-2 and TRBJ2-7, reads EAGVAQSPRYKIIEKRQSVAFWCNPISGHATLYWYQQILGQGPKLLIQFQNNGVVDDSQLPKDRFSAERLKGVDSTLKIQPAKLEDSAVYLCASSFGNRGNEQYFGPGTRLTVT.

The sample holds many counts of this clonotype. The J gene is TRBJ1-6, the V gene TRBV13; 11 bases are a match to TRBD1. The germline V gene encodes CDR1 PRHDT and CDR2 FYEKMQ (reference sequence). Trimming at V came to 5 bases and at J to 10 bases, leaving 7 bases not matched to a gene. The length of the CDR3 is 15 residues. DNA of the CDR3: TGTGCCAGCAGCACCGGGACAGGGGGTGGATCACCCCTCCACTTT. It codes for CASSTGTGGGSPLHF.

On this clonotype itself: It may be a read error: a sequence one base away is much more abundant. The gene calls are TRBV12-3 or TRBV12-4 and TRBJ1-5, with 7 bases aligning to TRBD1. The CDR3 runs to 16 residues. CDR3 amino acids: CASSLVGQASNQSQHF. CDR3 in DNA: TGTGCCAGCAGTCTCGTCGGACAGGCAAGCAATCAGTCCCAGCATTTT.

The chain recombines TRBV3-1 with TRBJ2-5; tentatively, D is TRBD2 (6 bases). The CDR3 extends over 14 amino acids. V gave up 4 bases and J gave up 4 bases, with 13 bases separating them. Per the germline V gene, CDR1 is LGHDT and CDR2 is YNNKEL (reference sequence). The CDR3 bases are TGTGCCAGCAGCCCTACCGGGACTCCAGAGACCCAGTACTTC. Amino acids: CASSPTGTPETQYF.

The rearrangement uses TRBV12-3 or TRBV12-4 and TRBJ2-5, with D possibly called TRBD1 or TRBD2 (6 bases each). Trimming removed 6 bases from V and 2 bases from J, with 16 bases in between. The CDR3 spans 15 residues. Here the CDR3 reads CASSTGGPTQETQYF. The CDR3 nucleotides read TGTGCCAGCAGCACTGGGGGGCCGACTCAAGAGACCCAGTACTTC.

This clonotype came up a few times. The genes are TRBV11-2 and TRBJ2-4; possibly TRBD1 for D (6 bases). This CDR3 has 16 amino acids. The V end was cut by 4 bases, the J end by 4 bases, with 17 bases between. Looked up from germline, CDR1 is SGHAT and CDR2 is FQNNGV. The CDR3, as DNA: TGTGCCAGCAGCTCCTACAGGGAGAACGCAAAAAACATTCAGTACTTC. Amino acids: CASSSYRENAKNIQYF.

The genes are TRBV18 and TRBJ1-1; D gene unclear. Trimming took 6 bases from V and 0 from J, leaving 8 bases between them. The CDR3 is made up of 13 amino acids. Germline V gene lookup returns CDR1 KGHSH and CDR2 LQKENI. The CDR3 sequence: CASSQSLNTEAFF. CDR3 nucleotides: TGTGCCAGCTCTCAGAGTTTGAACACTGAAGCTTTCTTT.

This chain links TRBV30 with TRBJ1-2, with D perhaps TRBD1 (5 bases). CDR3 size: 13 residues. The V end was cut by 2 bases, the J end by 7 bases, with 14 bases between. In germline, CDR1 is GTSNPN, CDR2 SVGIG (reference sequence). The CDR3 region is CAWSKGPPGGYTF. For the CDR3, the DNA is TGTGCCTGGAGTAAGGGACCCCCCGGTGGCTACACCTTC.

This clonotype has at least ten counts. V and J are TRBV3-1 and TRBJ2-3; TRBD2 aligns across 14 bases. V lost 0 bases and J lost 0; bases outside the gene matches: 5. CDR3 length equals 19 residues. Per the germline V gene, CDR1 is LGHDT and CDR2 is YNNKEL (reference sequence). The chain's CDR3 is CASSQDGTSGGHSTDTQYF. CDR3 coding DNA: TGTGCCAGCAGCCAAGATGGGACTAGCGGGGGACATAGCACAGATACGCAGTATTTT.

This clonotype showed up many times. The chain recombines TRBV29-1 with TRBJ2-1; a weak D match, TRBD2 (5 bases). The CDR3 extends over 12 amino acids. The V gene lost 6 bases and the J gene lost 9 bases, with 15 bases spanning the gap. The germline V gene has CDR1 SQVTM and CDR2 ANQGSEA. DNA for the CDR3: TGCAGCGTGGAAAGGGTTCGGGGTGAGCAGTTCTTC. Residues: CSVERVRGEQFF.

This clonotype was detected many times. The rearrangement joins TRBV11-2 to TRBJ1-6, with TRBD1 matching over 10 bases. Per the germline V gene, CDR1 is SGHAT and CDR2 is FQNNGV. Losses at the gene ends were 3 bases for V and 9 bases for J; bases not matched to a gene: 5. The CDR3 is 15 amino acids. CDR3 bases: TGTGCCAGCAGCTTTGACAGGGGGCAGGGTTCACCCCTCCACTTT. This gives the protein CASSFDRGQGSPLHF.

This clonotype was detected a few times. V is TRBV7-9 and J is TRBJ1-5, with D tentatively TRBD1 (5 bases). Germline V gives CDR1 SEHNR, CDR2 FQNEAQ (reference sequence). This CDR3 is built from 13 residues. Deletions cut 4 bases from V and 5 bases from J, with 9 bases between. CDR3 sequence reads: CASSSSRDQPQHF. The CDR3 DNA reads as TGTGCCAGCAGCTCTTCCAGGGATCAGCCCCAGCATTTT.

The genes are TRBV18 and TRBJ1-4; possible D gene TRBD1, 5 bases. CDR3 length equals 13 residues. V gave up 10 bases and J gave up 7 bases, with 16 bases separating them. Germline CDR1 and CDR2: KGHSH and LQKENI. The CDR3 region is CATSAGGGEKLFF. DNA for the CDR3: TGTGCCACCTCCGCGGGGGGAGGTGAAAAACTGTTTTTT.

This clonotype was recorded many times. This chain connects TRBV12-3 or TRBV12-4 to TRBJ1-2, with 9 nucleotides matching TRBD1. The CDR3 extends over 14 amino acids. V shed 0 bases, J shed 4 bases, and the junction held 0 bases outside the gene matches. The CDR3 DNA sequence: TGTGCCAGCAGTTTAGCGGGACAGGGCTATGGCTACACCTTC. This gives the protein CASSLAGQGYGYTF.

This clonotype showed up many times. The DNA for the CDR3 is TGTGCCAGCAGTTCCCTAAGGACAGCTATTAATCAGCCCCAGCATTTT. Residues: CASSSLRTAINQPQHF. The chain combines TRBV6-5 with TRBJ1-5; the D gene is possibly TRBD1 (6 bases). Deletions cut 4 bases from V and 4 bases from J, with 17 bases between. The germline CDR1 and CDR2 sequences are MNHEY and SVGAGI. This CDR3 is built from 16 residues.

The V and J genes are TRBV29-1 and TRBJ2-7; TRBD2 aligns across 7 bases. The CDR3 extends over 13 amino acids. V was clipped by 4 bases and J by 3 bases; unmatched bases: 6. From germline, CDR1 is SQVTM and CDR2 ANQGSEA. CDR3 in DNA: TGCAGCGTTGCGGGGGGACGAGTCTACGAGCAGTACTTC. Translating it yields CSVAGGRVYEQYF.

This clonotype was observed many times. The CDR3 spells CASSLTGGQPQHF. Here the CDR3 DNA reads TGTGCCAGTAGTCTGACAGGGGGCCAGCCCCAGCATTTT. V is TRBV19 and J is TRBJ1-5, with 10 positions matching TRBD1. The J segment lost 7 bases and the V segment lost 5 bases, leaving 2 bases of the junction unmatched. The CDR3 has 13 residues. Germline CDR1 is LNHDA and CDR2 is SQIVND (reference sequence).

This clonotype has at least ten counts. The chain links TRBV4-1 to TRBJ1-2; the D gene is possibly TRBD1 (5 bases). Germline assignment: CDR1 MGHRA and CDR2 YSYEKL. V was cut by 1 base and J by 4 bases, with 7 bases left in between. This CDR3 is built from 13 residues. CDR3 nucleotides: TGCGCCAGCAGCCAAGGGGGCATCTATGGCTACACCTTC. It encodes CASSQGGIYGYTF.

A remark on this clonotype: It may be a read error: a sequence one base away is much more abundant. The V gene is TRBV10-3, the J gene TRBJ2-2; the D is unclear. Germline CDR1 and CDR2: ENHRY and SYGVKD. The CDR3 sequence is 14 residues long. Trimming removed 0 bases from V and 1 base from J, with 3 bases in between. The CDR3 sequence: CAISESWNTGELFF. For the CDR3, the DNA is TGTGCCATCAGTGAGTCATGGAACACCGGGGAGCTGTTTTTT.

This clonotype has at least ten counts. This chain links TRBV6-6 with TRBJ1-5; no definite D call. The CDR3 is 14 amino acids. Germline values: CDR1 MNHNY, CDR2 SVGAGI (reference sequence). Trimming stripped 0 bases from V and 6 bases from J, with 9 bases between. The CDR3 here is CASSYSGMSQPQHF. The DNA for the CDR3 is TGTGCCAGCAGTTACTCAGGGATGAGTCAGCCCCAGCATTTT.

In its sample, this clonotype was seen a few times. V gene TRBV7-3 combines with J gene TRBJ2-1; D is possibly TRBD1 (5 bases). The germline V and J ends were trimmed by 3 bases and 1 base, with 13 bases remaining between them. Germline V CDR1 and CDR2: SGHTA, FQGTGA. The CDR3 totals 16 residues. This CDR3 is CASSFQRSGSYNEQFF. CDR3 sequence (DNA): TGTGCCAGCAGCTTCCAGCGATCAGGGTCCTACAATGAGCAGTTCTTC.

This clonotype was counted at least ten times. The V gene is TRBV12-3 or TRBV12-4, the J gene TRBJ1-4; the match to TRBD1 covers 7 bases. After removal of 5 bases from V and 8 bases from J, the junction contained 17 bases not matched to a gene. The CDR3 sequence is 17 residues long. CDR3 residues: CASSPPDRTPDREKLFF. The CDR3 nucleotides read TGTGCCAGCAGTCCCCCGGACAGGACACCCGATCGGGAAAAACTGTTTTTT.